This TCR beta chain came from a study of T cell responses to AZD1222 COVID-19 vaccine. Germline V gives CDR1 SGHAT, CDR2 FQDESV (reference sequence). CDR3 length: 14 amino acids. Trimming took 5 bases from V and 1 from J; bases not matched to a gene: 2. Assay: immunoSEQ multiplex PCR; the TCRdb copy retains only in-frame clones and omits some. Of 150,000 to 200,000 clones listed, approximately 90% are singletons. The sequences come from peripheral blood, collected 28 days after the second AZD1222 dose. V gene TRBV11-1 combines with J gene TRBJ2-1; 7 positions match TRBD1. The TCR sequence derives from an adult who received the AZD1222 COVID-19 vaccine. CDR3 DNA: TGTGCCAGCAGCCCGGGACAGTCCTACAATGAGCAGTTCTTC. It is translated as CASSPGQSYNEQFF.